The 21 T cell receptor beta chains listed next were all sequenced from one sample in a study of cytomegalovirus exposure and HLA in healthy donors. Use of 60 Vbeta and 13 Jbeta primers characterized the PCR. Some clones are missing from TCRdb's copy, which holds only in-frame ones; the method was immunoSEQ multiplex PCR. The sample shows some 91,000 clones, around 77% of them seen only once. The sequencing sample was made of PBMCs. The receptors here all came from a man aged 40-49 years in good health and CMV-seronegative.

The V and J genes are TRBV6-1 and TRBJ2-3, with TRBD1 identical over 10 bases. Germline CDR1 reads MNHNS; CDR2 reads SASEGT. The CDR3 length is 14 residues. The trim removed 6 bases at V and 5 bases at J, leaving 5 bases unmatched. The CDR3 protein is CASSRGQGGDTQYF. CDR3 sequence (DNA): TGTGCCAGCAGCCGTGGACAGGGGGGAGATACGCAGTATTTT.

The chain uses TRBV6-1 and TRBJ1-6; 9 nucleotides line up with TRBD1. The J segment lost 13 bases and the V segment lost 6 bases, leaving 10 bases of the junction unmatched. Looked up from germline, CDR1 is MNHNS and CDR2 is SASEGT. This CDR3 region has 14 residues. The CDR3 DNA is TGTGCCAGCAGGAGAGGGACAGGGTTGTTTCCCCTCCACTTT. Protein product: CASRRGTGLFPLHF.

This clone was observed a single time. The rearrangement joins TRBV7-2 to TRBJ2-6; 7 nucleotides line up with TRBD1. There are 15 residues in the CDR3. In germline, CDR1 is SGHTA, CDR2 FQGNSA. V dropped 5 bases and J dropped 2; count of bases not matched to a gene: 3. The DNA of the CDR3 is TGTGCCAGCAGCCGACAGGGAACTGGGGCCAACGTCCTGACTTTC. Translating it yields CASSRQGTGANVLTF.

The J gene is TRBJ2-3, the V gene TRBV5-6, with D perhaps matching TRBD1 (6 bases). With 4 bases removed from V and 6 bases from J, the gap between germline ends came to 18 bases. Germline V lookup: CDR1 SGHDT, CDR2 YYEEEE. This CDR3 has 15 residues. The CDR3 bases are TGTGCCAGCAGCCCGGGACAATCTCTGTGGGATACGCAGTATTTT. Translation: CASSPGQSLWDTQYF.

The rearrangement joins TRBV27 to TRBJ2-7, with D hard to call. This CDR3 region has 15 residues. Germline V lookup: CDR1 MNHEY, CDR2 SMNVEV (reference sequence). V lost 1 base and J 0 bases, leaving 10 bases between the germline ends. The CDR3 DNA follows: TGTGCCAGCAGTTTATTGGGCACCTACTCCTACGAGCAGTACTTC. This gives the protein CASSLLGTYSYEQYF.

This chain links TRBV7-9 with TRBJ2-1; the match to TRBD2 covers 7 bases. V lost 5 bases, J lost 4 bases, and 8 bases stayed unmatched. The CDR3 sequence is 15 residues long. CDR1 is SEHNR, CDR2 FQNEAQ, per germline (reference sequence). The CDR3, as DNA: TGTGCCAGCAGCCCCGAGCGGGACCTATACAATGAGCAGTTCTTC. This encodes CASSPERDLYNEQFF.

The genes are TRBV7-9 and TRBJ2-2, with D perhaps TRBD2 (6 bases). The V gene lost 2 bases and the J gene lost 1 base, with 14 bases spanning the gap. Per the germline V gene, CDR1 is SEHNR and CDR2 is FQNEAQ (reference sequence). The CDR3 is 17 amino acids. In nucleotides, the CDR3 is TGTGCCAGCAGCTTAACCGGGGGAGGCCGGAACACCGGGGAGCTGTTTTTT. Amino acid sequence: CASSLTGGGRNTGELFF.

The V and J genes are TRBV7-9 and TRBJ1-2; no definite D call. CDR3 length equals 13 residues. Looked up from germline, CDR1 is SEHNR and CDR2 is FQNEAQ (reference sequence). Trimming removed 1 base from V and 5 bases from J, with 8 bases in between. CDR3 in DNA: TGTGCCAGCAGCTTAGAGCGGGATTATGGCTACACCTTC. Translation: CASSLERDYGYTF.

This clone showed up just a few times. V usage is TRBV7-9 and J usage is TRBJ1-4; D remains unclear. Germline V gene sequence: CDR1 SEHNR, CDR2 FQNEAQ (reference sequence). The V end lost 5 bases, the J end lost 0 bases, and 10 bases lay between the germline ends. The CDR3 has 15 amino acids. The CDR3 loop reads CASSVDKTTNEKLFF. The CDR3 region has the DNA TGTGCCAGCAGCGTAGACAAGACAACTAATGAAAAACTGTTTTTT. The full variable domain, its missing parts supplied by reference TRBV7-9 and TRBJ1-4, is DTGVSQNPRHKITKRGQNVTFRCDPISEHNRLYWYRQTLGQGPEFLTYFQNEAQLEKSRLLSDRFSAERPKGSFSTLEIQRTEQGDSAMYLCASSVDKTTNEKLFFGSGTQLSVL.

The rearrangement joins TRBV12-5 to TRBJ2-3; D not resolved. The CDR3 length is 13 residues. The germline gives CDR1 LGHNT, CDR2 FRNRAP. V gave up 5 bases and J gave up 0 bases, with 6 bases separating them. CDR3 region: CASGLPSTDTQYF. The DNA for the CDR3 is TGTGCTAGTGGTCTTCCGAGCACAGATACGCAGTATTTT.

The chain has TRBV6-1 and TRBJ1-6; D is perhaps TRBD1 (6 bases). The CDR3 runs to 18 residues. Per germline, CDR1 MNHNS and CDR2 SASEGT. V was pared by 2 bases and J by 8 bases, with 22 bases between. As DNA, the CDR3 is TGTGCCAGCAGTGAAACAATTTTACAGGGCTCCGGGCATTCACCCCTCCACTTT. It yields the protein CASSETILQGSGHSPLHF.

The chain carries TRBV5-1 and TRBJ2-1; 10 nucleotides line up with TRBD1. Germline CDR1 reads SGHRS; CDR2 reads YFSETQ. Trimming took 8 bases from V and 12 from J; bases not matched to a gene: 11. The CDR3 loop spans 13 amino acids. The CDR3 DNA sequence: TGCGCCAGTAGGCCGGGACAGGGGTTTCCGCAGTTCTTC. Translated: CASRPGQGFPQFF.

The sample holds a few counts of this clone. The chain joins TRBV4-1 to TRBJ1-5; D is perhaps TRBD1 (5 bases). Germline CDR1 MGHRA, CDR2 YSYEKL. This CDR3 is built from 15 residues. V lost 6 bases to trimming and J lost 0 bases, with 12 bases between them. The CDR3 here is CASRLTGYSNQPQHF. The CDR3 DNA reads TGCGCCAGCAGGCTTACAGGATATAGCAATCAGCCCCAGCATTTT.

V is TRBV30 and J is TRBJ1-4; 7 bases are shared with TRBD1. The CDR3 is 17 amino acids. V shed 3 bases and J 0 bases; nucleotides not matched to a gene: 10. Germline CDR1 GTSNPN, CDR2 SVGIG (reference sequence). The DNA of the CDR3 is TGTGCCTGGAGCGCCCAGACGCAGGGGGCAACTAATGAAAAACTGTTTTTT. It yields the protein CAWSAQTQGATNEKLFF.

The V and J genes are TRBV6-5 and TRBJ1-2, with 7 bases lining up with TRBD1. Germline CDR1 MNHEY, CDR2 SVGAGI. The V and J ends lost 4 bases and 8 bases, in that order; junction bases with no gene match: 10. This CDR3 comprises 14 residues. The CDR3 protein is CASSLAGQVGGYTF. The CDR3 coding sequence is TGTGCCAGCAGTTTGGCCGGACAGGTTGGCGGCTACACCTTC.

The chain links TRBV27 to TRBJ1-5; TRBD1 agrees at 7 bases. CDR1 is MNHEY and CDR2 is SMNVEV in the germline V gene (reference sequence). V was clipped by 6 bases and J by 11 bases; unmatched bases: 13. CDR3 length: 14 residues. CDR3 protein: CASRPGQSTGSQHF. The CDR3 region has the DNA TGTGCCAGCAGGCCGGGACAGTCGACCGGGTCCCAGCATTTT.

V usage is TRBV19 and J usage is TRBJ2-3; tentative D call: TRBD1 (5 bases). The CDR3 runs 13 residues. CDR1 is LNHDA, CDR2 SQIVND, per germline (reference sequence). Trimming cost V 4 bases and J 3 bases, with 8 bases left between them. The CDR3 region is CASSRSGTDTQYF. CDR3 nucleotide sequence: TGTGCCAGTAGTAGGTCAGGGACAGATACGCAGTATTTT.

V usage is TRBV15 and J usage is TRBJ2-1; possibly TRBD2 for D (6 bases). This CDR3 has 13 amino acids. Germline CDR1 is LNHNV and CDR2 is YYDKDF (reference sequence). V was shortened by 2 bases and J by 9 bases, with 11 bases between the two germline ends. CDR3 sequence (DNA): TGTGCCACCAGCAGATCAGAGCGGGCTGAGCAGTTCTTC. It codes for CATSRSERAEQFF.

V usage is TRBV27 and J usage is TRBJ2-7, with 7 bases aligning to TRBD2. CDR1 is MNHEY and CDR2 is SMNVEV in the germline V gene (reference sequence). Losses at the gene ends were 4 bases for V and 5 bases for J; bases not matched to a gene: 8. This CDR3 has 14 amino acids. The CDR3 DNA sequence: TGTGCCAGCAGTTCGTTGCGGGAGTGGGACGAGCAGTACTTC. This sequence encodes CASSSLREWDEQYF.

CDR3 DNA sequence: TGTGCCAGCAGAAACAGGGGGCCTGAAGCTTTCTTT. Translated, it gives CASRNRGPEAFF. The chain employs TRBV6-5 and TRBJ1-1, with 9 nucleotides matching TRBD1. This CDR3 is 12 amino acids long. CDR1 is MNHEY, CDR2 SVGAGI, per germline. The V and J ends lost 6 bases and 6 bases, in that order; junction bases with no gene match: 2.

The rearrangement joins TRBV25-1 to TRBJ1-1, with a tentative D call TRBD1 (6 bases). Trimming removed 4 bases at V and 0 bases at J, with 9 bases between. Per germline, CDR1 MGHDK and CDR2 SYGVNS. The CDR3 runs 14 residues. The chain's CDR3 is CASSADRLNTEAFF. The DNA of the CDR3 is TGTGCCAGCAGTGCCGACAGGCTGAACACTGAAGCTTTCTTT.